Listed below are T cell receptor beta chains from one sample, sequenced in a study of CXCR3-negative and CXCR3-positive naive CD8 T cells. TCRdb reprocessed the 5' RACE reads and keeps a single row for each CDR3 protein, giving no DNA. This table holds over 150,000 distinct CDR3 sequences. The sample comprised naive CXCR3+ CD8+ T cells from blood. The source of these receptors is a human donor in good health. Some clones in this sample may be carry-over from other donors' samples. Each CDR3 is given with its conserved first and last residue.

CASSDFLETGELFF TRBJ2-2 TRBV3-1
CASRKDRGAREQYF TRBJ2-7 TRBV3-1
CSVEGAGGPKNIQYF TRBJ2-4 TRBV29-1
CASSQEPSGGPSTDTQYF TRBJ2-3 TRBV4-3
CASSQGDGVMNTEAFF TRBJ1-1 TRBV3-1
CASSQDRLGAGLYNEQFF TRBJ2-1 TRBV4-3
CSVETATENIQYF TRBJ2-4 TRBV29-1
CANSSDPGGNTIYF TRBJ1-3 TRBV5-1
CASSLTLSSYNEQFF TRBJ2-1 TRBV28
CASSTTNGQGGFYEQYF TRBJ2-7 TRBV7-9
CASSLATITGELFF TRBJ2-2 TRBV7-9
CASPIRGEQYF TRBJ2-7 TRBV12-3/TRBV12-4
CASSSIWTGSKETQYF TRBJ2-5 TRBV27
CASSRRLAGQETQYF TRBJ2-5 TRBV7-9
CASSMTGSITGWYEQFF TRBJ2-1 TRBV10-1
CASKGANVLTF TRBJ2-6 TRBV9
CASSFARDGTTNEKLFF TRBJ1-4 TRBV11-2
CASSLSPLAGTYEQYF TRBJ2-7 TRBV7-3
CASSQEGGQGTYNEQFF TRBJ2-1 TRBV4-1
CSVEAGVTSGDEQYF TRBJ2-7 TRBV29-1
CASSVGPGGEQYF TRBJ2-7 TRBV6-1
CASTPETGLHSPLHF TRBJ1-6 TRBV7-2
CASSIGGKPQHF TRBJ1-5 TRBV19
CASSYVPRQPKNPETQYF TRBJ2-5 TRBV6-5
CASSTWRIMNTEAFF TRBJ1-1 TRBV21-1
CASTLSLSREGYTF TRBJ1-2 TRBV6-6
CASSFVLRGGAKNIQYF TRBJ2-4 TRBV12-1
CASSPRNNSGTENQETQYF TRBJ2-5 TRBV18
CSVRSGSDEQYF TRBJ2-7 TRBV29-1
CASSFDREQYF TRBJ2-7 TRBV7-9
CASTKGGSYEQYF TRBJ2-7 TRBV5-6
CASSGSRGSGHRGNQPQHF TRBJ1-5 TRBV5-1
CASTILLPAGTHTEAFF TRBJ1-1 TRBV5-4
CASSVGRELFF TRBJ2-2 TRBV9
CASGHAGDSYGYTF TRBJ1-2 TRBV6-1
CASSFQDLPGGELFF TRBJ2-2 TRBV5-1
CASSVASGFNTGELFF TRBJ2-2 TRBV9
CASSQFRGWDSGANVLTF TRBJ2-6 TRBV14
CASSPEGTALYNSPLHF TRBJ1-6 TRBV5-1
CASSQMTQSSYEQYF TRBJ2-7 TRBV4-2
CSVGHGTGTEAFF TRBJ1-1 TRBV29-1
CSVEDGLARGEQYF TRBJ2-7 TRBV29-1
CASSLGAPEQFF TRBJ2-1 TRBV11-2
CSVVGGIGPFDEQYF TRBJ2-7 TRBV29-1
CSARALLLAPNIQYF TRBJ2-4 TRBV20-1
CSVEVTGTTEAFF TRBJ1-1 TRBV29-1
CASSADRTDTQYF TRBJ2-3 TRBV27